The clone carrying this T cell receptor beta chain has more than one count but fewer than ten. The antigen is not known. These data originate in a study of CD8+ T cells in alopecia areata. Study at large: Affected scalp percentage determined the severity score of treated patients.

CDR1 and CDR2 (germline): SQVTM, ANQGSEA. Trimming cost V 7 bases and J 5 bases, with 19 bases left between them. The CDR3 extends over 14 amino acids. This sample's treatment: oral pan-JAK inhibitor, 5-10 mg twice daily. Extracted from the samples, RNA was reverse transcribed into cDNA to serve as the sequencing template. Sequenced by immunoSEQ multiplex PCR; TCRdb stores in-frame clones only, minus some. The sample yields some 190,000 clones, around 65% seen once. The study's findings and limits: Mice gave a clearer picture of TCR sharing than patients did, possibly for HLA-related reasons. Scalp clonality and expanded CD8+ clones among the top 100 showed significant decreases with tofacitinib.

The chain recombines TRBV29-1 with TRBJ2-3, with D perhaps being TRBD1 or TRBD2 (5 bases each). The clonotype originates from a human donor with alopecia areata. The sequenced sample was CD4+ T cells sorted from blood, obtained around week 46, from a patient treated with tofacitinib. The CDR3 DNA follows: TGCAGCGCAAAAGGGACGACTAAGGGAGATACGCAGTATTTT. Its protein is CSAKGTTKGDTQYF.